This TCR beta chain stems from a study of breast tumors, draining lymph nodes, adjacent tissues. This clonotype came up many times. Its specificity is unknown. Overall study results and limits: Compared with lymph nodes, tumors were less diverse; compared with nontumor tissue, more. Compared with basal-like, luminal-like tumors shared significantly more repertoire with nontumor tissue.

Via MiXCR, TCRdb re-called the multiplex PCR reads, giving one row per CDR3 protein. The table shows about 35,000 distinct CDR3 sequences, with roughly 32% occurring only once. The CDR3 is 15 residues long. Trimming shortened V by 2 bases and J by 5 bases, and 10 bases separated the two germline ends. This TCR derives from a female donor with breast cancer. Some clones in this sample may be carry-over from other donors' samples. V and J are TRBV12-3 or TRBV12-4 and TRBJ1-6; no firm D call. Material: breast tumor tissue. In nucleotides, the CDR3 is TGTGCCAGCAGTTTATTGGGGTTGAATAATTCACCCCTCCACTTT. Amino acids: CASSLLGLNNSPLHF.